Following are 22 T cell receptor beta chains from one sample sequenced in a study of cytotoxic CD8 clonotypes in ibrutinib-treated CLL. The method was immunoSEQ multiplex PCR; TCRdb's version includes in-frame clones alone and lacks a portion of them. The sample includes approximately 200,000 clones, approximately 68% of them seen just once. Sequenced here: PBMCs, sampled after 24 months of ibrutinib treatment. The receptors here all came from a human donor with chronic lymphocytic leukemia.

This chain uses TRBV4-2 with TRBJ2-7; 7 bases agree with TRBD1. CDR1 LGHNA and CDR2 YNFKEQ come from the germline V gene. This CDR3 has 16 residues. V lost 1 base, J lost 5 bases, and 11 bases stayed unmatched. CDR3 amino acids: CASSQVWRQGWHEQYF. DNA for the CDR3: TGTGCCAGCAGCCAAGTTTGGAGACAGGGCTGGCACGAGCAGTACTTC.

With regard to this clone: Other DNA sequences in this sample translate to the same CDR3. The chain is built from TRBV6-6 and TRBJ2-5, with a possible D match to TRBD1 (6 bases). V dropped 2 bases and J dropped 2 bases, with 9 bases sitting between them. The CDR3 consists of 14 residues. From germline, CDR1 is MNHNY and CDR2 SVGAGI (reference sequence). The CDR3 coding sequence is TGTGCCAGCAGTTACAGCAGGGGTCAAGAGACCCAGTACTTC. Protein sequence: CASSYSRGQETQYF.

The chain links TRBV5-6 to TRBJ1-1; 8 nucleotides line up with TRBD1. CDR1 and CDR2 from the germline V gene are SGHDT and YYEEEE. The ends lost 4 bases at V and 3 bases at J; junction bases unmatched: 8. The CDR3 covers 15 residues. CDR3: CASSPTSRGHTEAFF. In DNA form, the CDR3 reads TGTGCCAGCAGCCCCACCTCCAGGGGGCACACTGAAGCTTTCTTT.

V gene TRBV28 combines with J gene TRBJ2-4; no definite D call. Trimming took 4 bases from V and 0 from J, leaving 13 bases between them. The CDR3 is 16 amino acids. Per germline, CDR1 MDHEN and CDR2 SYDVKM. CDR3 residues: CASSSTGTLAKNIQYF. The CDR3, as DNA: TGTGCCAGCAGTTCCACCGGCACCTTAGCCAAAAACATTCAGTACTTC.

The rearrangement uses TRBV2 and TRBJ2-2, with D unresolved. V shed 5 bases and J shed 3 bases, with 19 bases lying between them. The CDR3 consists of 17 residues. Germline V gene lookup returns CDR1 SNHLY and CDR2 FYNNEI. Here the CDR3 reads CASSLILRIRDTGELFF. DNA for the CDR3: TGTGCCAGCAGTCTGATTCTACGGATCCGAGACACCGGGGAGCTGTTTTTT.

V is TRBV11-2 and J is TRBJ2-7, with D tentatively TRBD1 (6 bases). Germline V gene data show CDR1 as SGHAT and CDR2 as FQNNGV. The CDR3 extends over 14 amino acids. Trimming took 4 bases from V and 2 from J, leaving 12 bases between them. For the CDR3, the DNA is TGTGCCAGCAGCTCGCAGACAGGAACCTACGAGCAGTACTTC. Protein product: CASSSQTGTYEQYF.

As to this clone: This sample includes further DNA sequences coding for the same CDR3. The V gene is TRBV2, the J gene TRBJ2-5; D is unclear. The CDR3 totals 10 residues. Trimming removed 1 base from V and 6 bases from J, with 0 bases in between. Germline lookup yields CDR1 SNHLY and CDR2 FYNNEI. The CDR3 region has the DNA TGTGCCAGCAGTGAAGAGACCCAGTACTTC. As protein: CASSEETQYF.

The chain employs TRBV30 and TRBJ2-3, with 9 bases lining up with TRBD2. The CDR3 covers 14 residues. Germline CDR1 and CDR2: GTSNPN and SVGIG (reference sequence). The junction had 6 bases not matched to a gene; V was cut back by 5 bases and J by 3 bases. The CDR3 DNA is TGTGCCTGGGGAGCGGGAGGAGGTACAGATACGCAGTATTTT. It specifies CAWGAGGGTDTQYF.

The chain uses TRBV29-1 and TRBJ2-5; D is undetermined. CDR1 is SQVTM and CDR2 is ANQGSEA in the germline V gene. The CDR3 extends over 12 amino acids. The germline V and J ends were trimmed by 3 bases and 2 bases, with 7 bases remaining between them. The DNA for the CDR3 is TGCAGCGTTGAGCGGCAGCAAGAGACCCAGTACTTC. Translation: CSVERQQETQYF.

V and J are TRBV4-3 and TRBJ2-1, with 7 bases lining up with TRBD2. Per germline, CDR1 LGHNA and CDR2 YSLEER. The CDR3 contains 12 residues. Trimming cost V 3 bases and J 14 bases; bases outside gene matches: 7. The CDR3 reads CASSHPGSGEFF. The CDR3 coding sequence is TGCGCCAGCAGCCATCCCGGGAGCGGGGAGTTCTTC.

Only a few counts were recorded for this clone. CDR3 amino acids: CASSFSPGGSIQYF. The CDR3 coding sequence is TGTGCCAGCAGTTTCAGTCCGGGAGGTAGCATTCAGTACTTC. This chain joins TRBV6-6 and TRBJ2-4, with 7 bases that match TRBD2. With 4 bases clipped from V and 9 bases from J, the junction kept 9 bases outside the gene matches. CDR3 length equals 14 residues. Per the germline V gene, CDR1 is MNHNY and CDR2 is SVGAGI (reference sequence).

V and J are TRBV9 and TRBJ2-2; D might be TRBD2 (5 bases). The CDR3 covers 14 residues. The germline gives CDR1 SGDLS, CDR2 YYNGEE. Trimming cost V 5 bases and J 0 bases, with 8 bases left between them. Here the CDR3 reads CASRRGSNTGELFF. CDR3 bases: TGTGCCAGCAGACGGGGTTCGAACACCGGGGAGCTGTTTTTT. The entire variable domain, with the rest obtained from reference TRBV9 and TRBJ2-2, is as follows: DSGVTQTPKHLITATGQRVTLRCSPRSGDLSVYWYQQSLDQGLQFLIQYYNGEERAKGNILERFSAQQFPDLHSELNLSSLELGDSALYFCASRRGSNTGELFFGEGSRLTVL.

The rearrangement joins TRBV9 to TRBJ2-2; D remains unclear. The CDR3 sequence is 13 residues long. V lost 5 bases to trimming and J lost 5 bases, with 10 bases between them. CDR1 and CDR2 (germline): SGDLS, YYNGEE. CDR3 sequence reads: CASRGPETGELFF. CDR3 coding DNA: TGTGCCAGCAGAGGTCCGGAAACCGGGGAGCTGTTTTTT.

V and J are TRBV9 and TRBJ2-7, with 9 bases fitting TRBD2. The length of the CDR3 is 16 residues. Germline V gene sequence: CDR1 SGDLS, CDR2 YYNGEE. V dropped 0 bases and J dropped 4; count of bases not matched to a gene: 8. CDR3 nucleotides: TGTGCCAGCAGCGTAGGGGGCGGGAGGGCCTTTTACGAGCAGTACTTC. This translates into CASSVGGGRAFYEQYF.

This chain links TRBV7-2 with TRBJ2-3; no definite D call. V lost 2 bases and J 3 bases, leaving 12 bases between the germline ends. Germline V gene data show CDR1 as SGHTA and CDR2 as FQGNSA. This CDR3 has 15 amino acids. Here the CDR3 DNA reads TGTGCCAGCAGCTTAAATCCCTTTGGGACAGATACGCAGTATTTT. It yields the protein CASSLNPFGTDTQYF.

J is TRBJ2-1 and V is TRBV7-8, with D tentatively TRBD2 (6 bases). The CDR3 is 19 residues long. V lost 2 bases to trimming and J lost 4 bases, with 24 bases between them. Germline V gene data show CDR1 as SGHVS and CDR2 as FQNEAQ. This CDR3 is CASSLYASAIGVLYNEQFF. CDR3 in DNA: TGTGCCAGCAGCTTATATGCTAGCGCGATAGGGGTATTGTACAATGAGCAGTTCTTC.

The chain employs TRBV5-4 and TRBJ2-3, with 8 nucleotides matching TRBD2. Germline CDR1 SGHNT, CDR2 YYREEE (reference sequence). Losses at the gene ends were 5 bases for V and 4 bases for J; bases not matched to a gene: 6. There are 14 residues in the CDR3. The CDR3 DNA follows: TGTGCCAGCAGTTTTAGCGGGATTGCAGATACGCAGTATTTT. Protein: CASSFSGIADTQYF.

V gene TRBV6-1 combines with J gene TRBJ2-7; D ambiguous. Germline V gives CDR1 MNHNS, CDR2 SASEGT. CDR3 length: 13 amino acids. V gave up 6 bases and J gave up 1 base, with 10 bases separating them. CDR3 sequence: CASRGGLSYEQYF. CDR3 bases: TGTGCCAGCAGAGGCGGTTTGTCCTACGAGCAGTACTTC.

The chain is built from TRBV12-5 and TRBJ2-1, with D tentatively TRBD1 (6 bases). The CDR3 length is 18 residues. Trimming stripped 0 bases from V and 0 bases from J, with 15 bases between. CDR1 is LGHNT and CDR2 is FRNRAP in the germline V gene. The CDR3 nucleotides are TGTGCTAGTGGTTTGGTACTCGCAGGGGTAAACTCCTACAATGAGCAGTTCTTC. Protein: CASGLVLAGVNSYNEQFF.

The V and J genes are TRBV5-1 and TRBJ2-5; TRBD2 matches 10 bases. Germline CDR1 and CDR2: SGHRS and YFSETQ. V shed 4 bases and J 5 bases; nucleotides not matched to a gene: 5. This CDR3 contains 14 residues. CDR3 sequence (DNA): TGCGCCAGCAGCACCAGGACTAGCGGTGAGACCCAGTACTTC. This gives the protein CASSTRTSGETQYF.

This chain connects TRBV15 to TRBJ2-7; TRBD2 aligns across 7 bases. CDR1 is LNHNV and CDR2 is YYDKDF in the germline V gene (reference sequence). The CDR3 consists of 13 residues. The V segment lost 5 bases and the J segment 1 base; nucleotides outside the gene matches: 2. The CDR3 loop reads CATSPRESYEQYF. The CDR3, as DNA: TGTGCCACCAGCCCGCGGGAGTCCTACGAGCAGTACTTC.

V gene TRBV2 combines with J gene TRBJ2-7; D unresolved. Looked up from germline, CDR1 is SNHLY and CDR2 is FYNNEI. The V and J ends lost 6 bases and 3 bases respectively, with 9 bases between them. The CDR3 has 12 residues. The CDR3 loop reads CASRDTNYEQYF. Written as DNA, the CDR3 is TGTGCCAGCAGAGACACGAACTACGAGCAGTACTTC.